These T cell receptor beta chains were read from a single sample in a study of T cell repertoires in cytomegalovirus infection. TCRdb ran MiXCR on the reads and lists one entry per CDR3 protein. The table has 560,000 or so distinct CDR3 sequences, more than 15% seen once; the top ten hold around 25%. Sequenced sample: CD8+ T cells from PBMCs. The receptors derive from a human donor in good health (CMV status not recorded). Some clones in this sample may be carry-over from other donors' samples. Both conserved end residues are part of each CDR3. A D gene is named only where the DNA matches it firmly. Only some rows state a clone size, as once, few, many or a class for expanded clones.

D,J,size,V,DNA,CDR3
TRBD1,TRBJ1-2,-,TRBV4-2,TGTGCCAGCAGCCATGCCGGGACAGGGCTTTCCTATGGCTACACCTTC,CASSHAGTGLSYGYTF
TRBD1,TRBJ1-1,-,TRBV9,TGTGCCAGCAGCCATTGGGACAGGGGTCCCCTGAACACTGAAGCTTTCTTT,CASSHWDRGPLNTEAFF
-,TRBJ1-2,many,TRBV7-3,TGTGCCAGCAGCTTAACAGGGAAGAATGGCTACACCTTC,CASSLTGKNGYTF
TRBD1,TRBJ1-4,many,TRBV12-3/TRBV12-4,TGTGCCAGCAAACTATCAGGGGGATTTAATGAAAAACTGTTTTTT,CASKLSGGFNEKLFF
TRBD2,TRBJ2-1,few,TRBV24-1,TGTGCCACCAGTGACTTTTCTAGCGGGAGTCTTTACAATGAGCAGTTCTTC,CATSDFSSGSLYNEQFF
-,TRBJ2-1,few,TRBV24-1,TGTGCCACCAGTGGCGGGGTTGGGTACAATGAGCAGTTCTTC,CATSGGVGYNEQFF
TRBD2,TRBJ2-1,-,TRBV5-6,TGTGCCAGCAGCCTCTCTAGCGGGGGGCCGAAGAATGAGCAGTTCTTC,CASSLSSGGPKNEQFF
-,TRBJ2-7,-,TRBV20-1,TGCAGTGCTAGGGGGAGAAACGAGCAGTACTTC,CSARGRNEQYF
TRBD1,TRBJ2-2,many,TRBV11-2,TGTGCCAGCAGCGTAGAGACAGGGGAAAGCGGGGAGCTGTTTTTT,CASSVETGESGELFF
TRBD2,TRBJ2-1,few,TRBV15,TGTGCCACCAGCAAGCCTTTAGGGGCTAGCGGCAATGAGCAGTTCTTC,CATSKPLGASGNEQFF
-,TRBJ1-4,few,TRBV10-2,TGCGCCACGGGGGAGGGGCGCGAGCTGTTTTTT,CATGEGRELFF
-,TRBJ1-5,many,TRBV7-8,TGTGCCAGCAGCCCGCGGGGGGCGGGTCAGCCCCAGCATTTT,CASSPRGAGQPQHF
-,TRBJ1-4,many,TRBV7-8,TGTGCCAGCAGCGCGACAATCTCTAATGAAAAACTGTTTTTT,CASSATISNEKLFF
-,TRBJ1-4,few,TRBV5-5,TGTGCCAGCAGCTTGGGACAGCTAGCAACTAATGAAAAACTGTTTTTT,CASSLGQLATNEKLFF
-,TRBJ1-1,few,TRBV5-6,TGTGCCAGCAGACAAGGGGGGAGCACTGAAGCTTTCTTT,CASRQGGSTEAFF
TRBD1,TRBJ2-1,many,TRBV2,TGTGCCAGGGCGGACAGGGGGATAAACAATGAGCAGTTCTTC,CARADRGINNEQFF
-,TRBJ2-7,many,TRBV28,TGTGCCAGCAGTCTGCCGTACCGGGGTACCTACGAGCAGTACTTC,CASSLPYRGTYEQYF
-,TRBJ2-3,many,TRBV7-3,TGTGCCAGCAGCTTAACTCGGTTATCTGGGGATACGCAGTATTTT,CASSLTRLSGDTQYF
-,TRBJ1-1,many,TRBV7-3,TGTGCCAGCAGTGCCGGACTACACACTGAAGCTTTCTTT,CASSAGLHTEAFF
-,TRBJ2-1,-,TRBV11-2,TGTGCCAGCAGCTTACGGGGGAGAATCTCCTACAATGAGCAGTTCTTC,CASSLRGRISYNEQFF
TRBD1,TRBJ2-2,-,TRBV4-1,TGCGCCAGCAGCACAGGGGGGACGGCCCGGCTAGCCGGGGAGCTGTTTTTT,CASSTGGTARLAGELFF